Below, one T cell receptor (beta chain) is given with its context. This sample is drawn from a study of blood T cell repertoires in COVID-19. Across the study: From the United States, Italy and Spain came samples of acute and convalescent COVID-19. PBMCs, B-cell-depleted T cells, or T cells were the source of the cDNA or gDNA that made up the material.

This table comes from immunoSEQ multiplex PCR, and its TCRdb copy is limited to in-frame clones, with some not included. The sample lists some 240,000 clones, more than 65% seen once, with approximately 1.5% in the top ten. The CDR3 contains 12 residues. Trimming took 10 bases from V and 5 from J; bases not matched to a gene: 4. The germline V gene encodes CDR1 KGHDR and CDR2 SFDVKD. Sequences were obtained from peripheral blood. This TCR was sampled from a woman between 35 and 50 years old who had recovered from COVID-19. J is TRBJ2-5 and V is TRBV24-1, with 9 bases aligning to TRBD1. CDR3: CATTGTGETQYF. CDR3 nucleotides: TGTGCCACTACCGGGACAGGGGAGACCCAGTACTTC.